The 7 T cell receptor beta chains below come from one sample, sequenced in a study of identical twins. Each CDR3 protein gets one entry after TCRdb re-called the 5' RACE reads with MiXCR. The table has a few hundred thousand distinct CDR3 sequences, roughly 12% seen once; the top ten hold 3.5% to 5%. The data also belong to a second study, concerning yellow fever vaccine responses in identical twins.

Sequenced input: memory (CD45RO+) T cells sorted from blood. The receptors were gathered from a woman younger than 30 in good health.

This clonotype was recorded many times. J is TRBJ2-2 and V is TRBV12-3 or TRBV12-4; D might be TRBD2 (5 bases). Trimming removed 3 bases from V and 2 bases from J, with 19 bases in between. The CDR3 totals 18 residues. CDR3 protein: CASSFGGFWETNTGELFF. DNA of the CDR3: TGTGCCAGCAGTTTCGGTGGTTTTTGGGAGACCAACACCGGGGAGCTGTTTTTT.

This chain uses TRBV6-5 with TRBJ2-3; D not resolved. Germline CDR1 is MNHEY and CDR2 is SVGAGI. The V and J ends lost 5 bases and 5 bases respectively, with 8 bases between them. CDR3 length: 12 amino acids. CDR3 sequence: CASSRKGDTQYF. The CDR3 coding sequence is TGTGCCAGCAGTCGGAAGGGAGATACGCAGTATTTT.

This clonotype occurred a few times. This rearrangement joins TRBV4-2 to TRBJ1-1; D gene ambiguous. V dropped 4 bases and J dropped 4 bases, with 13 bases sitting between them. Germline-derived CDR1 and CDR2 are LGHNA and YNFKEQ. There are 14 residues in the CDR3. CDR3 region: CASSPLATSTEAFF. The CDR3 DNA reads TGTGCCAGCAGCCCCCTAGCCACCTCCACTGAAGCTTTCTTT.

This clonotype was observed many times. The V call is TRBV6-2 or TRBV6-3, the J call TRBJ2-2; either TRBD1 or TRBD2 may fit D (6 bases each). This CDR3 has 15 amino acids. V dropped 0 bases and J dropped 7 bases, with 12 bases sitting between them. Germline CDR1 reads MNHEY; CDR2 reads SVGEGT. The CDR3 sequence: CASSYSWGAYGELFF. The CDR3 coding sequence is TGTGCCAGCAGTTACTCATGGGGGGCGTACGGGGAGCTGTTTTTT.

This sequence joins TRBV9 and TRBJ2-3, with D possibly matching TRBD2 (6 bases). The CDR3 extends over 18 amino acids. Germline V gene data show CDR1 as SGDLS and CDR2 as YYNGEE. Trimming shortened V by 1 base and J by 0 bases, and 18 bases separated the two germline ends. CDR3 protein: CASSVRPQTSTSTDTQYF. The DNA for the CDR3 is TGTGCCAGCAGCGTACGTCCCCAGACTAGTACTAGCACAGATACGCAGTATTTT. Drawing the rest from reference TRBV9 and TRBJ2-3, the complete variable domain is DSGVTQTPKHLITATGQRVTLRCSPRSGDLSVYWYQQSLDQGLQFLIQYYNGEERAKGNILERFSAQQFPDLHSELNLSSLELGDSALYFCASSVRPQTSTSTDTQYFGPGTRLTVL.

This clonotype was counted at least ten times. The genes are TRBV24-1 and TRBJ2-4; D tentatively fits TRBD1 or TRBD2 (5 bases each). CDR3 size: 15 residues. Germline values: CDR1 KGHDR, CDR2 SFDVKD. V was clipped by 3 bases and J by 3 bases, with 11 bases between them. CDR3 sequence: CATSDPGTNKNIQYF. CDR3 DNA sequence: TGTGCCACCAGTGATCCCGGGACGAACAAAAACATTCAGTACTTC.

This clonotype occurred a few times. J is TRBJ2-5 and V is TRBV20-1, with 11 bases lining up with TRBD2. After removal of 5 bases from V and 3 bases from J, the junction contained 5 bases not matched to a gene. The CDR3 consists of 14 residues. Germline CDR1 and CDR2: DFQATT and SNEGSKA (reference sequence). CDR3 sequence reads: CSAAKTSGKETQYF. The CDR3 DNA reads TGCAGTGCTGCAAAGACTAGCGGGAAAGAGACCCAGTACTTC.